The TCR beta chain described here comes from a study of cytomegalovirus exposure and HLA in healthy donors. PCR primers comprised 60 Vbeta and 13 Jbeta primers. Measured with immunoSEQ multiplex PCR; TCRdb has only the in-frame clones, and not every one. This sample's clone table lists about 88,000 clones. In germline, CDR1 is KGHSH, CDR2 LQKENI. The CDR3 consists of 15 residues. V gave up 5 bases and J gave up 2 bases; unmatched junction bases: 6. The TCR sequence derives from a girl aged 10-17 years in good health and CMV-seropositive. This chain joins TRBV18 and TRBJ2-7; the match to TRBD1 covers 10 bases. The sample was PBMCs. The CDR3 sequence is CASSAPGTGAYEQYF. For the CDR3, the DNA is TGTGCCAGCTCAGCCCCCGGGACAGGGGCCTACGAGCAGTACTTC.